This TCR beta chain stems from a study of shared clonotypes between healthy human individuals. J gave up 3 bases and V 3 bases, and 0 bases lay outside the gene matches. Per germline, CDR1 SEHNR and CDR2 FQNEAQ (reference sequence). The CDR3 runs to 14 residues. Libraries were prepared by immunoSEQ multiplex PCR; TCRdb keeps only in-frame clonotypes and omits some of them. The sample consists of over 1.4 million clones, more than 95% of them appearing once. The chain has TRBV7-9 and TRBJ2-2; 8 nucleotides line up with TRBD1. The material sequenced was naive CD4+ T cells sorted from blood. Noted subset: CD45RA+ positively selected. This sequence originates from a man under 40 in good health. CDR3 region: CASSLGQDTGELFF. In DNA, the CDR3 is TGTGCCAGCAGCTTGGGACAGGACACCGGGGAGCTGTTTTTT.